This entry lists 5 T cell receptor beta chains sequenced from one sample in a study of T cell repertoires in cytomegalovirus infection. TCRdb fed the reads into MiXCR, producing one record per CDR3 protein. The data show around 170,000 distinct CDR3 sequences, roughly an eighth seen once. Sequenced material: PBMCs. Receptors were obtained from a human donor in good health (CMV status not recorded). Some clones in this sample may be carry-over from other donors' samples.

This clonotype was found many times. The chain links TRBV12-3 or TRBV12-4 to TRBJ1-3; D is unresolved. This CDR3 contains 13 residues. V lost 6 bases and J 1 base, leaving 7 bases between the germline ends. The CDR3: CASRPTSGNTIYF. CDR3 coding DNA: TGTGCCAGCAGACCTACGTCTGGAAACACCATATATTTT.

The chain is built from TRBV29-1 and TRBJ1-2, with 9 bases lining up with TRBD1. V lost 6 bases, J lost 5 bases, and 10 bases stayed unmatched. CDR1 and CDR2 from the germline V gene are SQVTM and ANQGSEA. The CDR3 contains 14 residues. CDR3 protein: CSVAGTGSRYGYTF. CDR3 nucleotide sequence: TGCAGCGTGGCCGGGACAGGGAGTAGGTATGGCTACACCTTC.

This clonotype was observed at least ten times. This chain joins TRBV28 and TRBJ2-2; D not certain. V lost 6 bases and J 4 bases, leaving 21 bases between the germline ends. CDR1 MDHEN and CDR2 SYDVKM come from the germline V gene. The CDR3 runs to 17 residues. This CDR3 reads CASSPMARMITTGELFF. The CDR3 DNA is TGTGCCAGCAGCCCCATGGCGAGGATGATTACCACCGGGGAGCTGTTTTTT. The full variable domain, its missing parts supplied by reference TRBV28 and TRBJ2-2, is DVKVTQSSRYLVKRTGEKVFLECVQDMDHENMFWYRQDPGLGLRLIYFSYDVKMKEKGDIPEGYSVSREKKERFSLILESASTNQTSMYLCASSPMARMITTGELFFGEGSRLTVL.

This clonotype was picked up a small number of times. V is TRBV7-9 and J is TRBJ2-7; no definite D call. V gave up 5 bases and J gave up 4 bases, with 15 bases separating them. Germline V gene sequence: CDR1 SEHNR, CDR2 FQNEAQ (reference sequence). The CDR3 spans 14 residues. The CDR3, as DNA: TGTGCCAGCAGCCCCTGGAGTCCCGTTTACGAGCAGTACTTC. Residues: CASSPWSPVYEQYF.

The table lists this clonotype with many counts. V is TRBV10-3 and J is TRBJ1-2; unclear D gene. The CDR3 consists of 13 residues. The germline CDR1 and CDR2 sequences are ENHRY and SYGVKD. V was trimmed by 5 bases and J by 8 bases, leaving 15 bases between them. Written as DNA, the CDR3 is TGTGCCATCAGTCGGGATAATGGTTTGGGCTACACCTTC. Protein product: CAISRDNGLGYTF.